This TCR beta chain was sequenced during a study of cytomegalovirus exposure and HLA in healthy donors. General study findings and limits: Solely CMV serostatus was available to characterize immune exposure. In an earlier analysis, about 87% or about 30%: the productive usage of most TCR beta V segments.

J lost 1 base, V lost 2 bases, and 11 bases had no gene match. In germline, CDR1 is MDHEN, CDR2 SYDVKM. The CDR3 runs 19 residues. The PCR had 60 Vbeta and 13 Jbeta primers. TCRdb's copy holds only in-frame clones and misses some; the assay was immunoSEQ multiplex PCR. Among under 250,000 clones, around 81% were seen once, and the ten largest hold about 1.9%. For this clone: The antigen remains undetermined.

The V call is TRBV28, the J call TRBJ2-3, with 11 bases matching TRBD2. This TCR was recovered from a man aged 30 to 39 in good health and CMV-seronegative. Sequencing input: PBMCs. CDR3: CASSLELAGVGSRTDTQYF. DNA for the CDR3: TGTGCCAGCAGTTTAGAACTAGCGGGAGTAGGATCGCGCACAGATACGCAGTATTTT.